The rows below give T cell receptor beta chains drawn from one sample of a study of blood T cell repertoires in COVID-19. Data came from immunoSEQ multiplex PCR; TCRdb stores just in-frame clones and leaves some out. The sample has hundreds of thousands of clones, approximately 87% seen once. The sample consisted of peripheral blood. The receptor set was obtained from a woman in her forties or fifties with acute or convalescent COVID-19. CDR3s include the opening cysteine and the closing phenylalanine or tryptophan. The order of the fields is V gene, CDR3 protein.

V gene: TRBV7-2; CDR3 protein: CASSLSSGSGYEQYF
V gene: TRBV24-1; CDR3 protein: CATSAGTGGTYEQYF
V gene: TRBV21-1; CDR3 protein: CASSQRPREGGETQYF
V gene: TRBV3-1/TRBV3-2; CDR3 protein: CASSPVGLAGAYNEQFF
V gene: TRBV12-3/TRBV12-4; CDR3 protein: CASSFYYEQYF
V gene: TRBV27; CDR3 protein: CASRTSGIYNEQFF
V gene: TRBV5-1; CDR3 protein: CASSGTGITNTEAFF
V gene: TRBV7-8; CDR3 protein: CASSPQGGIERAFF
V gene: TRBV19; CDR3 protein: CASSKESGLRSSYEQYF
V gene: TRBV9; CDR3 protein: CASRDDQGAPPYNEQFF
V gene: TRBV6-6; CDR3 protein: CASRPPGQASKGYTF
V gene: TRBV19; CDR3 protein: CASTLTGGLGYEQFF
V gene: TRBV11-3; CDR3 protein: CASSYREYNEQFF
V gene: TRBV19; CDR3 protein: CASSRGLALSETQYF
V gene: TRBV7-3; CDR3 protein: CASSKLDRVTDTQYF
V gene: TRBV5-6; CDR3 protein: CASSLTTSSDTQYF
V gene: TRBV18; CDR3 protein: CASSPGRGAYEQYF